This T cell receptor beta chain derives from a study of PD-L1 blockade in urothelial cancer. Study-level information: Patients' atezolizumab regimen, 1,200 mg intravenously every 3 weeks, began around 2014. Blood analysis was done at 3 weeks (second dose) and 6 weeks after treatment began. Bladder-origin urothelial cancer in males covered about 90% of the roughly 30 patients.

Only in-frame clones appear in the TCRdb table, and some are missing; sequencing was by immunoSEQ multiplex PCR. There are 85,000 to 90,000 clones in the sample; roughly 90% occur only once, and 0.85% to 1% lies in the top ten. Many counts were recorded for this clone. Time point indicated: pretreatment peripheral blood. CDR1 and CDR2 (germline): LGHNA, YNFKEQ. The CDR3 has 15 residues. The V and J ends lost 0 bases and 8 bases respectively, with 16 bases between them. This specimen consisted of PBMCs, obtained around atezolizumab (anti-PD-L1) treatment. The sequence was obtained from a woman of 80 years or more with urothelial cancer. This rearrangement joins TRBV4-2 to TRBJ1-2; D unclear. The CDR3 DNA reads TGTGCCAGCAGCCAAGAAAAAGGCTGGGGAGTGGGCTACACCTTC. Protein product: CASSQEKGWGVGYTF.